These 10 T cell receptor beta chains originate from one sample sequenced in a study of blood T cell repertoires in COVID-19 (dated by TCRdb to the early 2020s). Library generation was performed with the immunoSEQ multiplex PCR assay. TCRdb holds this immuneACCESS table with in-frame rearrangements only. Some clones are missing; in checked studies, unresolved V genes explain under half, and the rest has no known cause. For this sample there are about 200,000 clones; about 88% appear just once. The leading ten clones occupy around 1.5% of the sample. Sequencing used peripheral blood. These receptor sequences come from a man aged 18 to 30 with active or convalescent COVID-19.

This chain connects TRBV14 to TRBJ2-7; 11 bases fit TRBD2. The CDR3 loop spans 17 amino acids. The J segment lost 3 bases and the V segment lost 0 bases, leaving 7 bases of the junction unmatched. Germline V gene data show CDR1 as SGHDN and CDR2 as FVKESK. CDR3 sequence: CASSQDPSGRLGYEQYF. The CDR3 DNA is TGTGCCAGCAGCCAAGATCCTAGCGGGAGGTTGGGCTACGAGCAGTACTTC.

The chain combines TRBV2 with TRBJ2-3, with TRBD2 matching over 11 bases. The CDR3 runs 18 residues. The germline V gene has CDR1 SNHLY and CDR2 FYNNEI. V trimming: 7 bases; J trimming: 3 bases; junction bases outside the gene matches: 15. This CDR3 reads CASTGLAGRLPGTDTQYF. In DNA form, the CDR3 reads TGTGCCAGCACCGGACTAGCGGGCCGCCTTCCCGGGACAGATACGCAGTATTTT.

V is TRBV9 and J is TRBJ2-1, with 8 bases identical to TRBD1. This CDR3 is 16 amino acids long. The V gene end was trimmed by 1 base and the J gene end by 5 bases; junction bases not matched to a gene: 8. Germline V gene sequence: CDR1 SGDLS, CDR2 YYNGEE. CDR3 residues: CASSVTPGQENNEQFF. In DNA, the CDR3 is TGTGCCAGCAGCGTAACCCCGGGACAGGAGAACAATGAGCAGTTCTTC.

This clone was seen more than once but under ten times. Other DNA sequences from this sample encode an identical CDR3 as well. The V call is TRBV2, the J call TRBJ1-2, with TRBD1 as a possible D gene (6 bases). This CDR3 is 13 amino acids long. V was trimmed by 4 bases and J by 2 bases, leaving 8 bases between them. CDR1 is SNHLY and CDR2 is FYNNEI in the germline V gene. The CDR3 sequence: CASSGQGNYGYTF. CDR3 nucleotides: TGTGCCAGCAGTGGTCAGGGGAACTATGGCTACACCTTC.

This chain connects TRBV5-1 to TRBJ2-7, with a weak D call TRBD1 (6 bases). Germline-derived CDR1 and CDR2 are SGHRS and YFSETQ. The CDR3 contains 14 residues. Trimming took 1 base from V and 5 from J, leaving 13 bases between them. The CDR3 DNA sequence: TGCGCCAGCAGCTTGCGTGTTCAGGGGCACGAGCAGTACTTC. Its protein product is CASSLRVQGHEQYF.

The J gene is TRBJ1-2, the V gene TRBV5-1, with D tentatively TRBD1 (5 bases). This CDR3 contains 13 residues. V was trimmed by 4 bases and J by 4 bases, leaving 11 bases between them. Germline values: CDR1 SGHRS, CDR2 YFSETQ. CDR3: CASSNGHIYGYTF. CDR3 nucleotide sequence: TGCGCCAGCAGCAATGGACATATCTATGGCTACACCTTC.

The chain joins TRBV6-4 to TRBJ2-1; 10 nucleotides line up with TRBD2. Germline assignment: CDR1 MRHNA and CDR2 SNTAGT. The V segment lost 0 bases and the J segment 0 bases; nucleotides outside the gene matches: 11. The CDR3 sequence is 20 residues long. The CDR3 here is CASSDSILAGGLSSYNEQFF. In DNA form, the CDR3 reads TGTGCCAGCAGTGACTCGATTTTAGCGGGGGGCTTAAGCTCCTACAATGAGCAGTTCTTC.

The genes are TRBV12-3 or TRBV12-4 and TRBJ2-6; tentatively, D is TRBD2 (6 bases). CDR3 length: 13 amino acids. V lost 7 bases to trimming and J lost 2 bases, with 6 bases between them. CDR3 protein: CASTGAGANVLTF. The CDR3 DNA is TGTGCCAGCACGGGGGCTGGGGCCAACGTCCTGACTTTC.

This chain connects TRBV6-6 to TRBJ2-1; 7 bases are a match to TRBD2. Germline loops: CDR1 MNHNY, CDR2 SVGAGI (reference sequence). Unmatched junction bases numbered 2, after V lost 2 bases and J lost 7 bases. The CDR3 runs 13 residues. The CDR3 DNA reads as TGTGCCAGCAGTTACGGGGGGGTGAATGAGCAGTTCTTC. Amino acids: CASSYGGVNEQFF.

V usage is TRBV15 and J usage is TRBJ1-2; 8 bases match TRBD1. Germline V gene data show CDR1 as LNHNV and CDR2 as YYDKDF (reference sequence). V gave up 0 bases and J gave up 2 bases; unmatched junction bases: 8. The CDR3 has 17 residues. CDR3 sequence: CATSRDLGRGLNYGYTF. For the CDR3, the DNA is TGTGCCACCAGCAGAGATTTGGGCAGGGGGCTAAACTATGGCTACACCTTC.